Included here is one TCR beta chain sequence, with context. Its target antigen remains unknown. One base away there is no much larger clone; base qualities are not given. The data are from a study of cytomegalovirus exposure and HLA in healthy donors (dated by TCRdb to 2016 to 2017). Regarding the study in general: According to an earlier analysis of several hundred of the donors, about 179 million T cells yielded 117 million unique TCR beta sequences and less than 300 Gb of sequence data. In a later genetic analysis, genome-wide SNP genotypes for about 55% of the roughly 700 donors were used, and that subset was treated as a discovery cohort. An earlier analysis of 587 of the donors applied high-throughput TCR beta sequencing to assess whether each TCR beta V gene segment acted as functional or pseudogenic. Roughly 5 DR-DQ haplotypes were handled as single units for association and clustering, since linkage in the cohort was strong. Every repertoire in the discovery cohort had been generated on one and the same sequencing platform. An early release that covered around 590 HLA-typed donors contained 300 to 350 gigabases of sequencing data and tens of millions of unique TCR sequences. Among some 400 genotyped donors of the cohort, an average of around 250,000 unique TCR beta nucleotide sequences was sequenced per donor, of which 15% to 20% were non-productive. High-throughput TCR immunosequencing, statistical association of individual TCRs with disease status, and machine learning were combined to predict cytomegalovirus infection status. The study aimed to test whether cataloging public T cell receptors could reveal signatures of past pathogen exposure. A later analysis re-analyzed previously published TCR beta repertoires from 550 to 700 donors and added high-resolution HLA genotyping to study TCR occurrence patterns. In addition to the first cohort of 650 to 800 subjects, a separate validation cohort of under 150 different subjects was used. Donor age, sex, ethnicity and CMV serostatus were compiled together with the repertoire data. The study profiled the T cell repertoires of more than 500 subjects by immunosequencing and related them to cytomegalovirus serostatus. HLA typing included class I and class II loci at four-digit resolution. The genetic ancestry cluster associated with self-reported Caucasian donors included 81% of the roughly 400 genotyped donors. The later analysis used no new phenotypic data to find candidate immune exposures, relying instead on TCR beta sequences and their occurrence across donors. The number of typed donors differed by locus: about 620-640 for A, B, C, DRB1 and DQB1; 500 to 550 for DQA1; around 580 for DPA1; and around 470 for DPB1.

After removal of 8 bases from V and 0 bases from J, the junction retains 5 bases not matched to a gene. The CDR3, cysteine through phenylalanine, is 16 amino acids long. Just CDR3 DNA is preserved here, 48 bases in frame from base 1. CDR1 WSHSY and CDR2 SAAADI are derived from the germline V gene. Study-level results and caveats: A few of the identified cytomegalovirus-associated TCR beta chains were confirmed in vitro to be specific for cytomegalovirus antigens. In a later analysis, TCR association rates were found to vary across HLA loci, with the most associated TCRs seen for DRB1 alleles and the fewest for HLA-C alleles. Correlated functional status among segregating V segments might reflect linkage disequilibrium, but an unknown experimental factor could not be ruled out. In an earlier analysis of over 550 of the donors, most TCR beta V segments were observed in productive rearrangements about 90% or about 30% of the time, broadly matching IMGT annotations. A later genetic analysis reported fewer N-insertions in productive TCRs among donors in an Asian-associated ancestry cluster than the roughly 700-donor mean. In a later analysis, most CMV-associated TCR beta chains were found to appear HLA-restricted, with HLA associations seemingly driven largely by CMV exposure. HLA typing was unavailable for some donors at each locus, so association tests used only the typed subset. In a later analysis, HLA-associated TCR beta chains showed more clonal expansion and lower generation probabilities than non-associated chains that were equally common. For the cohort, immune exposure information was limited to CMV serostatus. A further reported finding was that TCR beta sequences accurately predicted the HLA-A and HLA-B alleles for most subjects in the first cohort. Some IMGT-functional V segments, including TRBV6-2 and TRBV6-3, could not be told apart with the 87-base-pair reads, so those segments were excluded. A total of about 150 TCR beta chains were listed by the study as associated with cytomegalovirus. The authors suggested that the approach could potentially be extended to other disease states and immunological phenotypes. According to a later analysis, parvovirus B19, influenza, CMV and Epstein-Barr virus appeared linked to several top co-occurrence clusters. In both the original and validation cohorts, the classifier was reported to diagnose cytomegalovirus status with high specificity and sensitivity. A cluster of highly shared sequence variants was judged likely to represent a technical artifact of the sequencing pipeline. When HLA alleles, especially DR and DQ, strongly co-occurred, TCR associations were difficult to assign to individual alleles. In a later genetic analysis, a missense DCLRE1C variant was associated with V-gene and J-gene trimming of TCR beta chains, and the association was replicated in an independent cohort. Most TCR sequences were seen in very few donors, while some public TCRs were found in many individuals. At a false discovery rate of 0.05, a later analysis linked some 18,000 TCR beta sequences to specific HLA alleles. The cohort was sequenced for TCR beta chains only, and without alpha or paired-chain data the features that could be detected were limited. Around 16 rarely observed V segments, including chromosome 9 orphons, were excluded from the earlier analysis of just under 600 of the donors because counts were too low. Sequencing depth was assumed to be roughly uniform across donors in the presence/absence analyses, though that assumption may not hold.

Library preparation employed the immunoSEQ multiplex PCR assay. For the multiplex PCR, a mixture combining 60 forward primers for TCR Vbeta segments and 13 reverse primers for TCR Jbeta segments was used. A multiplex PCR assay on genomic DNA amplified the CDR3 region of rearranged TCR beta genes. The amplified TCR beta libraries were sequenced on the Illumina HiSeq System as 87-base-pair reads. Per the authors' processing: A later analysis counted tens of millions of unique TCR beta chains across the 650 to 700 repertoires, and some 12 million of these chains were shared by at least two donors. To remove PCR and sequencing errors, raw reads were error-corrected and collapsed into unique sequences using a nearest-neighbor algorithm that merged closely related sequences. CDR3 sequences were aligned to IMGT reference sequences to assign V, D and J gene segments. For a sequence to be retained, a match of at least six nucleotides was required to both a V gene segment and a J gene segment. A rearrangement counted as productive if the CDR3 had no stop codons and remained in frame with V and J, and every other rearrangement counted as non-productive. CDR3 was defined by IMGT convention, running from the second conserved V-encoded cysteine to the conserved J-encoded phenylalanine. In an earlier analysis of around 640 of the donors, sequences lacking an unambiguous match to a single V gene segment were excluded. In an earlier analysis of roughly 500 of the donors, V segments were called functional above 56.7% productive rearrangements and were called segregating when the between-donor standard deviation exceeded 5%. A statistical classification framework was built for diagnosing cytomegalovirus status from the catalog of TCR beta chain sequences. In a later analysis, V and J genes were assigned by comparing TCR nucleotide sequences against IMGT/GENE-DB human TR gene sequences. The TCRdist pipeline was used in a later analysis to assign CDR3 sequences and most-parsimonious VDJ recombination scenarios. In a later analysis, every TCR beta chain was defined by the combination of its CDR3 amino acid sequence and its V-gene family, and reads without a unique V-gene family were dropped. As a way to deal with suspected cross-contamination and a sequencing artifact, a later analysis dropped 450 to 600 nucleotide sequences that were highly shared and had low generation probability. For each public chain, a later analysis derived a clonal expansion index from normalized ranks of inferred template counts within each repertoire. In a later analysis, generation probabilities were computed using a VDJ recombination model fitted to out-of-frame rearrangements, and the results were checked against IGoR. A later analysis scored TCR-TCR, TCR-HLA and TCR-CMV co-occurrence with hypergeometric tests, applying a repertoire-size bias correction to TCR pairs. A later analysis estimated false discovery rates by permuting HLA or CMV assignments 20 times. In a later analysis, co-occurring TCRs were grouped using DBSCAN, with TCRdist sequence similarity added in when clustering inside HLA-allele-positive subsets. Co-occurrence clustering excluded repertoires with fewer than 30,000 or more than 120,000 public chains, plus five with anomalous nucleotide sharing. Here the immuneACCESS table is served through TCRdb, limited to in-frame sequences with V and J called. Missing clones are a known gap in these copies; in checked studies unresolved V genes cover under half, and the rest lacks a known reason. The V and J calls and the clone size are those of that table, but D and trimming were determined from the DNA. The table for this sample lists 150,000 to 250,000 clones; around three quarters of them were counted only once. 4.4% of the sample rests with the top ten.

The cohort was made up of hundreds of healthy bone marrow donors. At the time of sampling, all cohort members were nominally healthy, though unrecorded immune exposures were likely present. The donor was CMV seropositive and was included in the group of about 290 seropositive cohort members. Every donor gave a peripheral blood sample, and the peripheral blood mononuclear cells from that sample were used for TCR beta sequencing. Genomic DNA was extracted from the blood cell samples with the Qiagen DNeasy Blood Extraction Kit. This clonotype was sampled from a woman aged 25-40 years in good health and CMV-seropositive. The sequence is built from TRBV10-2 and TRBJ2-6; the central 9 bases match TRBD1. The material sequenced was PBMCs. For the CDR3, the sequence is CASGDRVVSGANVLTF. The DNA reads as follows: TGCGCCAGCGGGGACAGGGTAGTCTCTGGGGCCAACGTCCTGACTTTC.